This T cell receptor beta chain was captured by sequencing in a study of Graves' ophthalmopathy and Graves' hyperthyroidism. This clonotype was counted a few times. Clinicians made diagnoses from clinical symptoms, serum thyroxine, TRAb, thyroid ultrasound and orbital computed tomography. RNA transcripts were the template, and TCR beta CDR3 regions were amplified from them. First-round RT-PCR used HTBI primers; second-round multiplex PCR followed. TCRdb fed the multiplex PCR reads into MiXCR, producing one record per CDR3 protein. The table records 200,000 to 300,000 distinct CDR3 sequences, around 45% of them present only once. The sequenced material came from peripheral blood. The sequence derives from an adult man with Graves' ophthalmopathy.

In nucleotides, the CDR3 is TGTGCCAGCAGCTTCGGTCAGGGGAACACCGGGGAGCTGTTTTTT. It encodes CASSFGQGNTGELFF. The chain uses TRBV7-2 and TRBJ2-2; possibly TRBD1 for D (5 bases). Trimming cost V 3 bases and J 1 base, with 9 bases left between them. Germline CDR1 SGHTA, CDR2 FQGNSA. CDR3 length: 15 residues.